This T cell receptor (beta chain) originates from a study of T cells in Graves' hyperthyroidism and ophthalmopathy. The CDR3 has 14 amino acids. V gave up 1 base and J gave up 1 base, with 10 bases separating them. CDR1 and CDR2 from the germline V gene are DFQATT and SNEGSKA (reference sequence). Amplification targeted TCR beta CDR3 regions from RNA transcripts. HTBI primers were employed in a first-round RT-PCR of the TCR CDR3. TCRdb reprocessed the multiplex PCR reads via MiXCR and lists one record per CDR3 protein. The table has 450,000 to 700,000 distinct CDR3 sequences, approximately 44% seen once; the top ten hold about 7.8%. This clonotype was seen at least ten times. What it binds is not known. General study findings and limits: From stable hyperthyroidism, ophthalmopathy was separated by a 13 V-J model.

Stable Graves' hyperthyroidism denoted no ophthalmopathy progression over 18 months. Hyperthyroidism had been newly diagnosed in patients aged 18 to 65, and its duration was under 2 months. The gene calls are TRBV20-1 and TRBJ1-1, with a tentative D call TRBD1 (5 bases). The specimen was peripheral blood or thyroid tissue (not recorded which). The TCR was taken from a woman aged 18-30 years with Graves' hyperthyroidism. For the CDR3, the DNA is TGCAGTGCTAGAGTGGCAGGGTGGAACACTGAAGCTTTCTTT. This translates into CSARVAGWNTEAFF.